The next 12 T cell receptor beta chains were all read from a single sample in a study of T-cell reconstitution after alpha-beta-depleted transplantation in children. Library preparation (for TCRbeta) was performed with unique molecular identifiers. TCRdb re-derived calls from the PCR reads in MiXCR, one entry per CDR3 protein. The repertoire holds around 960,000 distinct CDR3 sequences, with roughly 31% as singletons. The input for sequencing was PBMCs, mostly from graft donor cells, taken 360 days after TCRalphabeta/CD19-depleted stem cell transplant. The receptors shown here come from a boy less than two years old who had a stem cell transplant for SCID, so the T cells may come from the graft donor.

On this clonotype: The CDR3 does not end in the conserved phenylalanine or tryptophan, so this is likely a read error. No DNA is shown, since the ends of the CDR3 on it are uncertain; the CDR3 is the one TCRdb lists. The chain uses TRBV21-1 and TRBJ2-5; the table's D call, TRBD2, was not checked against the DNA. TRBV21-1 is recorded as a pseudogene. The CDR3 is 10 amino acids in total, end residues counted. CDR3 region: CASSRALGDV.

In its sample, this clonotype was seen a few times. A junction boundary mismatches the germline segment, possibly from a read error. The chain combines TRBV20-1 with TRBJ1-1; D remains ambiguous. CDR3 length: 13 amino acids. Looked up from germline, CDR1 is DFQATT and CDR2 is SNEGSKA (reference sequence). The CDR3 region is CATYSVMNTEAFF. The CDR3 coding sequence is TGTGCGACATACAGCGTCATGAACACTGAAGCTTTCTTT.

The V and J genes are TRBV7-9 and TRBJ1-2, with D possibly being TRBD1 (6 bases). The CDR3 length is 14 residues. Germline loops: CDR1 SEHNR, CDR2 FQNEAQ (reference sequence). V was trimmed by 5 bases and J by 4 bases, leaving 14 bases between them. CDR3 loop: CASSVNQGPYGYTF. CDR3 coding DNA: TGTGCCAGCAGCGTAAACCAGGGGCCCTATGGCTACACCTTC.

This clonotype turned up a few times. The chain joins TRBV24-1 to TRBJ2-1, with 8 positions matching TRBD1. After removal of 2 bases from V and 6 bases from J, the junction contained 8 bases not matched to a gene. The CDR3 has 16 amino acids. Germline V lookup: CDR1 KGHDR, CDR2 SFDVKD. CDR3 protein: CATSDYGQGPPNEQFF. CDR3 DNA sequence: TGTGCCACCAGTGATTACGGACAGGGCCCCCCCAATGAGCAGTTCTTC.

This clonotype was detected many times. J is TRBJ2-6 and V is TRBV28; D call uncertain. From germline, CDR1 is MDHEN and CDR2 SYDVKM. The CDR3 length is 13 residues. The germline V and J ends were trimmed by 3 bases and 4 bases, with 4 bases remaining between them. CDR3 sequence (DNA): TGTGCCAGCAGTTTCGGCGGGGCCAACGTCCTGACTTTC. Its translation: CASSFGGANVLTF. The whole variable domain, filled in from reference TRBV28 and TRBJ2-6, reads DVKVTQSSRYLVKRTGEKVFLECVQDMDHENMFWYRQDPGLGLRLIYFSYDVKMKEKGDIPEGYSVSREKKERFSLILESASTNQTSMYLCASSFGGANVLTFGAGSRLTVL.

This clonotype has more than one count but fewer than ten. The J gene is TRBJ2-1, the V gene TRBV9; no clear D gene. The length of the CDR3 is 17 residues. Germline values: CDR1 SGDLS, CDR2 YYNGEE. Trimming cost V 2 bases and J 0 bases, with 15 bases left between them. The CDR3 reads CASSVSAVASSYNEQFF. Written as DNA, the CDR3 is TGTGCCAGCAGCGTGTCGGCGGTGGCGAGCTCCTACAATGAGCAGTTCTTC.

This clonotype was counted a few times. CDR3 DNA: TGTGCCAGCAAAGGGGGGCGGATTAGCACAGATACGCAGTATTTT. Its protein is CASKGGRISTDTQYF. This chain joins TRBV6-1 and TRBJ2-3, with D perhaps matching TRBD1 or TRBD2 (6 bases each). With 7 bases removed from V and 0 bases from J, the gap between germline ends came to 14 bases. The CDR3 runs to 15 residues. Germline V gene sequence: CDR1 MNHNS, CDR2 SASEGT.

In its sample, this clonotype was seen a few times. The chain employs TRBV21-1 and TRBJ2-5; the D segment call TRBD1 is taken from the table without a DNA check. TRBV21-1 is described as a pseudogene. This CDR3 has 15 residues. CDR3 DNA sequence: TGTGCCAGCAGCAAAGGGGGCGGGTGGTGGGAGACCCAGTACTTC. It translates to CASSKGGGWWETQYF.

This clonotype appeared once. The chain couples TRBV5-1 to TRBJ2-7; 8 nucleotides line up with TRBD1. Germline V gives CDR1 SGHRS, CDR2 YFSETQ. Losses at the gene ends were 4 bases for V and 4 bases for J; bases not matched to a gene: 10. This CDR3 spans 15 amino acids. CDR3: CASSQNRGRRYEQYF. The CDR3 bases are TGCGCCAGCAGCCAGAACAGGGGGAGGAGGTACGAGCAGTACTTC.

The chain has TRBV3-1 and TRBJ2-3; D not certain. Germline V gene sequence: CDR1 LGHDT, CDR2 YNNKEL (reference sequence). CDR3 length equals 14 residues. V was shortened by 5 bases and J by 3 bases, with 12 bases between the two germline ends. CDR3: CASSERPVTDTQYF. In DNA form, the CDR3 reads TGTGCCAGCAGCGAACGCCCCGTTACAGATACGCAGTATTTT.

V and J are TRBV20-1 and TRBJ2-7, with a possible D match to TRBD2 (5 bases). The germline gives CDR1 DFQATT, CDR2 SNEGSKA (reference sequence). The CDR3 runs 14 residues. Trimming took 0 bases from V and 2 from J, leaving 11 bases between them. For the CDR3, the DNA is TGCAGTGCTAGAGATCGGGATTTCCCCTACGAGCAGTACTTC. It codes for CSARDRDFPYEQYF.

A few counts support this clonotype. The gene calls are TRBV7-9 and TRBJ2-5, with TRBD1 as a possible D gene (8 bases). Germline V gene lookup returns CDR1 SEHNR and CDR2 FQNEAQ (reference sequence). The length of the CDR3 is 15 residues. The V end lost 3 bases, the J end lost 4 bases, and 15 bases lay between the germline ends. The chain's CDR3 is CASSFDNRGGETQYF. The CDR3 DNA sequence: TGTGCCAGCAGCTTTGACAACAGGGGGGGAGAGACCCAGTACTTC.